Here is one T cell receptor beta chain with its context. At least ten counts were recorded for this clonotype. It has no known antigen specificity. Base qualities are not provided; no much larger clone lies one nucleotide away. Trimming removed 0 bases from V and 5 bases from J, leaving 20 bases between the germline ends. Inclusive of the bounding cysteine and phenylalanine, the CDR3 is 18 residues long. CDR3 DNA is the only sequence kept; it has 54 bases, read in frame from the first base. Sequences LNHNV (CDR1) and YYDKDF (CDR2) are obtained from the germline V gene (reference sequence). The data derive from a study of T cells in Graves' hyperthyroidism and ophthalmopathy (dated by TCRdb to the late 2010s). General notes on the study: Peripheral blood was collected at initial diagnosis, before any treatment. To identify distinguishing TCR V-J signatures, a discovery cohort of 100 or so patients was used, comprising 43 with Graves' ophthalmopathy and approximately 57 with stable Graves' hyperthyroidism. In about 6 Graves' hyperthyroidism patients, the study also compared T-cell repertoires from thyroid tissue with T-cell repertoires from blood. The approximately 100 discovery patients were randomly split 7:3 into training and test sets. Whether ophthalmopathy could be predicted prospectively was tested in an independent validation cohort made up of 18 to 20 hyperthyroidism patients plus 17 patients who later progressed to ophthalmopathy. Once sampling was done, hyperthyroidism patients were given methimazole at a starting dose of 30 mg daily, whereas ophthalmopathy patients were given high-dose intravenous methylprednisolone. The paper describes TCR Vbeta CDR3 sequencing of about 140 peripheral blood samples, made up of 43 ophthalmopathy patients, over 70 hyperthyroidism patients and about 17 progressor patients.

Overall study outcomes, separate from this receptor: A model built on a 13 V-J signature distinguished ophthalmopathy from stable hyperthyroidism, reaching 87.88% sensitivity and 81.08% specificity in cross-validation and 80%/75% in testing. Sample size was not statistically predetermined, and blinding of investigators to group allocation was not performed. In validation, the model predicted progression to ophthalmopathy with approximately 71% sensitivity and approximately 74% specificity, a median of approximately 6.7 months before onset. Blood samples also contained most of the expanded thyroid clonotypes (frequency above 0.001), which suggests that blood repertoires may reflect thyroid immune responses.

A patient counted as having stable Graves' hyperthyroidism if no progression to ophthalmopathy occurred over 18 months of follow-up. Hyperthyroidism patients were newly diagnosed, had a disease duration of under 2 months, and were aged 18 to 65 years. Any patient with an uncontrolled infection, another autoimmune disease, pregnancy or lactation was excluded. Diagnoses were based on clinical symptoms, serum thyroxine and TRAb, thyroid ultrasound and orbital computed tomography. PBMCs were isolated from 10 ml of fresh peripheral blood by Ficoll-Paque density gradient centrifugation. Total RNA was extracted using Trizol reagent, and RNA quality was assessed on an Agilent 2100 Bioanalyzer. The TCR beta CDR3 regions were amplified from the RNA transcripts. The first round of RT-PCR for the TCR CDR3 was performed with the HTBI primer set and the Qiagen OneStep RT-PCR kit. The libraries were constructed in a second round of multiplex PCR and then size-selected and purified. Libraries were sequenced paired-end with 100 bp reads on an Illumina HiSeq2000. The study's processing was this. SOAPnuke was used to process the raw data, throwing out any read that contained adapters or uncalled bases, had a mean Phred below 15, or lacked an exact constant-primer or identifier match. COPE v1.2.5 was used to merge high-quality paired reads, and clonotypes were defined as unique nucleotide sequences. Clonotypes were aligned to IMGT TRBV, TRBD and TRBJ reference segments using MiTCR v1.1. Only V-J combinations with frequency above 0.0001, covering about 99% of repertoires, were analysed. The TCS score was defined as F50 (clonal expansion) divided by E x V (chaos), with BLOSUM62-based TCRdist calculated between CDR3 peptides within each V-J. Welch's t-statistics and random forest reduced several hundred V-J features to 10 to 15, which were used in a naive Bayes classifier (R e1071). In TCRdb, the public reads were trimmed at Q25 with fastp and aligned with MiXCR, with productive beta chains retained. Every distinct CDR3 protein forms one entry, paired with its most common genes and DNA. The V and J calls shown here were made by TCRdb, not taken from the authors' results. The sample yields about 590,000 distinct CDR3 sequences; approximately 14% were counted once. The ten largest clones capture under 8% of the sample.

Sequencing input: blood. The chain joins TRBV15 to TRBJ2-4; TRBD1 could be the D gene, as 6 bases match. The source is a woman aged 25 to 39 with Graves' hyperthyroidism. In nucleotides, the sequence is TGTGCCACCAGCAGAGATTCTCCCGTGTCCGCAGGGGAAAACATTCAGTACTTC. Its translation is CATSRDSPVSAGENIQYF.